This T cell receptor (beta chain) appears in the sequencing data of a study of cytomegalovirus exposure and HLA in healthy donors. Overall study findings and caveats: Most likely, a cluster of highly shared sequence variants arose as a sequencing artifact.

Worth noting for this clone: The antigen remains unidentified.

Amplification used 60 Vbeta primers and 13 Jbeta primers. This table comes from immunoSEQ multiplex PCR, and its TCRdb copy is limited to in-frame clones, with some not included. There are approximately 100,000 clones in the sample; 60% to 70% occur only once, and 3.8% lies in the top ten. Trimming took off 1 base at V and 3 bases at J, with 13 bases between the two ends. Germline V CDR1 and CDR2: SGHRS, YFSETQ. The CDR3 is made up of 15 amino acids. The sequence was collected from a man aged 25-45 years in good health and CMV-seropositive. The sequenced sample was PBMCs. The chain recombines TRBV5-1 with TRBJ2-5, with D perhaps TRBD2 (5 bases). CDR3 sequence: CASSLLPHGEETQYF. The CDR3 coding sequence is TGCGCCAGCAGCTTGTTACCCCACGGGGAAGAGACCCAGTACTTC.